This is a list of T cell receptor beta chains from one sample in a study of patients and donors after allogeneic stem cell transplantation. MiXCR, applied by TCRdb to the RT-PCR reads, yields one record per CDR3 protein. The data show around 25,000 distinct CDR3 sequences, with approximately 42% seen just once and around 72% held by the top ten. The sample taken for sequencing was blood, either unsorted or a sorted T cell fraction (not recorded which). All receptors derive from a human donor who was either an allogeneic HSCT recipient or a stem cell or donor lymphocyte infusion donor (not recorded which). It is not recorded whose cells these are; they may come from a transplant donor. The CDR3 runs from the conserved cysteine through the conserved F or W. The order of the fields is clone size, J gene, D gene, V gene, CDR3 DNA, CDR3 protein. The D gene is left open where the match is weak. Clone size is given for some rows only: seen once, a few or many times, or a class if the clone is expanded.

abundance: .; j_gene: TRBJ1-5; d_gene: .; v_gene: TRBV10-1; CDR3nt: TGCGCCAGCAGTGCAGGGATGGGTCAGCCCCAGCATTTT; CDR3aa: CASSAGMGQPQHF
abundance: few; j_gene: TRBJ1-1; d_gene: TRBD1; v_gene: TRBV27; CDR3nt: TGTGCCAGCAGTTTAAGCTTCCCCGGACAGGAGAACACTGAAGCTTTCTTT; CDR3aa: CASSLSFPGQENTEAFF
abundance: .; j_gene: TRBJ1-2; d_gene: .; v_gene: TRBV2; CDR3nt: TGTGCCAGCAGTCAGGACGGCCGCACCTTC; CDR3aa: CASSQDGRTF
abundance: few; j_gene: TRBJ1-1; d_gene: TRBD1; v_gene: TRBV25-1; CDR3nt: TGTGCCAGCAGTGAATTTGCAGGGGGCCTGAATGAAGCTTTCTTT; CDR3aa: CASSEFAGGLNEAFF
abundance: once; j_gene: TRBJ1-1; d_gene: .; v_gene: TRBV4-1; CDR3nt: TGCGCCAGCAGCCAAGATTCAGGGACGGCGAGAGCTTTCTTT; CDR3aa: CASSQDSGTARAFF
abundance: .; j_gene: TRBJ2-5; d_gene: .; v_gene: TRBV9; CDR3nt: TGTGCCAGCAGCAGCGACAGGCCCGAAGAGACCCAGTACTTC; CDR3aa: CASSSDRPEETQYF
abundance: few; j_gene: TRBJ2-7; d_gene: .; v_gene: TRBV6-6; CDR3nt: TGTGCCAGCAGTCCCTCCCCATACGAGCAGTACTTC; CDR3aa: CASSPSPYEQYF
abundance: few; j_gene: TRBJ2-1; d_gene: .; v_gene: TRBV7-9; CDR3nt: TGTGCCAGCAGCTTAGTGGAGGGGGCGCGCAATGAGCAGTTCTTC; CDR3aa: CASSLVEGARNEQFF
abundance: .; j_gene: TRBJ2-1; d_gene: .; v_gene: TRBV9; CDR3nt: TGTGCCAGCAGCGTAGACCTAAACAATGAGCAGTTCTTC; CDR3aa: CASSVDLNNEQFF
abundance: .; j_gene: TRBJ2-3; d_gene: .; v_gene: TRBV7-6; CDR3nt: TGTGCCAGCAAAGCGGGTTTCGGCACAGATACGCAGTATTTT; CDR3aa: CASKAGFGTDTQYF
abundance: .; j_gene: TRBJ1-5; d_gene: TRBD1; v_gene: TRBV3-1; CDR3nt: TGTGCCAGCAGTACAGGGGGTAGGAATCAGCCCCAGCATTTT; CDR3aa: CASSTGGRNQPQHF
abundance: .; j_gene: TRBJ2-7; d_gene: TRBD2; v_gene: TRBV20-1; CDR3nt: TGCAGTGCTAGGGGCCGACTAGCGGGGGGAAACGAGCAGTACTTC; CDR3aa: CSARGRLAGGNEQYF
abundance: .; j_gene: TRBJ1-6; d_gene: TRBD1; v_gene: TRBV5-1; CDR3nt: TGCGCCAGCAGCCCCGGGACAGAAAATTCACCCCTCCACTTT; CDR3aa: CASSPGTENSPLHF
abundance: few; j_gene: TRBJ2-1; d_gene: TRBD2; v_gene: TRBV12-3/TRBV12-4; CDR3nt: TGTGCCAGCAGCACTGGGACTAGCGGGAGGAATGAGCAGTTCTTC; CDR3aa: CASSTGTSGRNEQFF
abundance: .; j_gene: TRBJ1-2; d_gene: TRBD1; v_gene: TRBV3-1; CDR3nt: TGTGCCAGCAGCCAAGATTTAACAGGGGGGGCTGGCTACACCTTC; CDR3aa: CASSQDLTGGAGYTF